The clone carrying this TCR beta chain was detected many times. What it recognizes is unknown. Germline and junction disagree at one end, which may indicate a read error. In TCRdb, the 5' RACE reads were re-called with MiXCR into one record per CDR3 protein. The sample has roughly 560,000 distinct CDR3 sequences, just over 20% seen once. The V gene's germline CDR1 is SGHRS and CDR2 YFSETQ. The CDR3 is 12 residues long. The entry originates in a study of T-cell memory formation after mild COVID-19. Whole-study context: Largely donor-specific TCR clusters were found.

Study-wide results and limits: Specificity for SARS-CoV-2 was not confirmed among the second-wave clones peaking on day 37.

This sequence originates from an adult woman who had mild COVID-19 (a few samples of this study predate the infection). Cell type and time point are not known. Sequencing was carried out using PBMCs or a T cell subset sorted from them (not recorded which). This chain connects TRBV5-1 to TRBJ2-7; the D is unclear. The CDR3 sequence is CASSLTDYEQYF. In DNA form, the CDR3 reads TGTGCCAGCAGCCTCACCGACTACGAGCAGTACTTC.